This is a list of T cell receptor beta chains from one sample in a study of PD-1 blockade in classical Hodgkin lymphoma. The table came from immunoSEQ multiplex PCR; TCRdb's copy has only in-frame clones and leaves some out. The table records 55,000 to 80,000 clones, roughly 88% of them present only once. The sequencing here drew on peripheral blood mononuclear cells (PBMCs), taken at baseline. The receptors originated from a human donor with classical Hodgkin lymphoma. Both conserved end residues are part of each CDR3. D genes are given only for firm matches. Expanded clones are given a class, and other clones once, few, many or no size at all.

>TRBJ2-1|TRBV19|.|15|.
CASSMGGLSYNEQFF
TGTGCCAGTAGTATGGGGGGGCTCTCCTACAATGAGCAGTTCTTC
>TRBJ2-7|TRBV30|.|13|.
CAWHRDNYYEQYF
TGTGCCTGGCACAGGGACAATTACTACGAGCAGTACTTC
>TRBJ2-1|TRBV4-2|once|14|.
CASSQERYDNEQFF
TGTGCCAGCAGCCAAGAGAGGTATGACAATGAGCAGTTCTTC
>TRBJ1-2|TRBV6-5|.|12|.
CASSYSGYGYTF
TGTGCCAGCAGTTATTCGGGGTATGGCTACACCTTC
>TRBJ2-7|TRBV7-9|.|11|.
CASSSIYEQYF
TGTGCCAGCAGCTCCATCTACGAGCAGTACTTC
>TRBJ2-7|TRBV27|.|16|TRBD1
CASTPSRRDRVYEQYF
TGTGCCAGCACCCCCTCCAGAAGGGACAGGGTGTACGAGCAGTACTTC
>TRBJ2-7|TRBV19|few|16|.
CASSIAGSTTTYEQYF
TGTGCCAGTAGTATAGCGGGCAGTACTACAACCTACGAGCAGTACTTC
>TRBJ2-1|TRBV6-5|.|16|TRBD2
CASSYSRTSGGAEQFF
TGTGCCAGCAGTTACTCGCGGACTAGCGGGGGGGCTGAGCAGTTCTTC
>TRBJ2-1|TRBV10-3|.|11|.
CAIKGVAEQFF
TGTGCCATCAAAGGTGTGGCGGAGCAGTTCTTC
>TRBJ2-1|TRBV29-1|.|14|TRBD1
CSVDETGGGNEQFF
TGCAGCGTTGACGAGACAGGGGGAGGGAATGAGCAGTTCTTC
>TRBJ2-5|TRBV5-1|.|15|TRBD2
CASSFQRGAGETQYF
TGCGCCAGCAGCTTCCAGCGGGGCGCCGGGGAGACCCAGTACTTC
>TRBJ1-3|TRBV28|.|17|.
CASSLIWAGRSGNTIYF
TGTGCCAGCAGTTTAATTTGGGCAGGCCGCTCTGGAAACACCATATATTTT
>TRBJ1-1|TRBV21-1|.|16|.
CASSNIPGLMNTEAFF
TGTGCCAGCAGCAATATTCCAGGGCTCATGAACACTGAAGCTTTCTTT
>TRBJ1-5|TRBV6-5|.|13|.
CASSHLGNQPQHF
TGTGCCAGCAGTCACCTCGGGAATCAGCCCCAGCATTTT
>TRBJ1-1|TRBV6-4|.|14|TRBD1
CASSPTDRDTEAFF
TGTGCCAGCAGTCCTACCGACAGGGACACTGAAGCTTTCTTT
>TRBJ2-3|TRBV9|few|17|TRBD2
CASSVAGSAGSPDTQYF
TGTGCCAGCAGCGTCGCGGGGTCAGCGGGGAGCCCAGATACGCAGTATTTT
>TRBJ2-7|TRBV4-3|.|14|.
CASSLRTDAYEQYF
TGCGCCAGCAGCCTCCGGACGGACGCCTACGAGCAGTACTTC
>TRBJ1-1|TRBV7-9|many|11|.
CASSSQIKAFF
TGTGCCAGCAGCTCCCAGATTAAAGCTTTCTTT
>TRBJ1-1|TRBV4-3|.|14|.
CASSQEAGNTEAFF
TGCGCCAGCAGCCAAGAAGCCGGGAACACTGAAGCTTTCTTT
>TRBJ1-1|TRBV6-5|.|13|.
CASSEARNTEAFF
TGTGCCAGCAGTGAAGCGAGGAACACTGAAGCTTTCTTT
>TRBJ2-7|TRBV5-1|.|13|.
CASSRGAPYEQYF
TGCGCCAGCAGCCGCGGGGCCCCCTACGAGCAGTACTTC
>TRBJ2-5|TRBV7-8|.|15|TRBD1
CASRHGQGDQETQYF
TGTGCCAGCAGGCATGGACAGGGAGACCAAGAGACCCAGTACTTC
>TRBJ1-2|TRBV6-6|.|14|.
CASSRLIGYYGYTF
TGTGCCAGCAGTCGGTTGATAGGTTACTATGGCTACACCTTC
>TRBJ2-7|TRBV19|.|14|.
CASSLQGRAYEQYF
TGTGCCAGTAGTCTCCAGGGGCGAGCCTACGAGCAGTACTTC
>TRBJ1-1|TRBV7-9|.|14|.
CASSFPLTNTEAFF
TGTGCCAGCAGCTTCCCCTTGACGAACACTGAAGCTTTCTTT
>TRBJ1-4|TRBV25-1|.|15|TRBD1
CASSGTGPPNEKLFF
TGTGCCAGCAGTGGGACAGGGCCCCCGAATGAAAAACTGTTTTTT
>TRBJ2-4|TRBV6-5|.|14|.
CASSNLDGKNIQYF
TGTGCCAGCAGTAACCTGGACGGTAAAAACATTCAGTACTTC
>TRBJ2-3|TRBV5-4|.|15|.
CASLSLYRDPDTQYF
TGTGCCAGCCTCTCTCTCTACAGGGATCCAGATACGCAGTATTTT
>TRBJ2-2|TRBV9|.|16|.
CASSVDGSPNTGELFF
TGTGCCAGCAGCGTAGATGGCAGCCCGAACACCGGGGAGCTGTTTTTT
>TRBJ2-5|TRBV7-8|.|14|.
CASSPRNRQDPQYF
TGTGCCAGCAGTCCAAGGAACAGACAAGACCCCCAGTACTTC
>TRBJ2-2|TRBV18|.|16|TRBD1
CASSPNRQGNTGELFF
TGTGCCAGCTCACCTAATCGACAGGGGAACACCGGGGAGCTGTTTTTT
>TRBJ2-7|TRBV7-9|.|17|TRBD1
CASSLGPRQGDSYEQYF
TGTGCCAGCAGCTTAGGACCCCGACAGGGGGACTCCTACGAGCAGTACTTC